The rows below give T cell receptor beta chains drawn from one sample of a study of vaccination and CD4 T cells after COVID-19. TCRdb reprocessed the PCR reads with MiXCR, giving one entry per CDR3 protein. The profile shows more than 12,000 distinct CDR3 sequences, 55% to 65% of them singletons. Which antigens these TCRs recognize remains unknown. The sample comprised CD4+ T cells from blood, cultured in vitro. Every receptor here comes from a human donor who had recovered from COVID-19. CDR3s include the opening cysteine and the closing phenylalanine or tryptophan. D genes are given only for firm matches. Clone size is given for some rows only: seen once, a few or many times, or a class if the clone is expanded.

size	J	V	D	DNA	CDR3
NA	TRBJ1-2	TRBV5-4	NA	TGTGCCAGCAGCTCCGGGGCGGCGGCTAACTATGGCTACACCTTC	CASSSGAAANYGYTF
NA	TRBJ2-5	TRBV20-1	NA	TGCAGTGCTAGAGATCTGACAGAACAAGAGACCCAGTACTTC	CSARDLTEQETQYF
NA	TRBJ1-5	TRBV7-2	TRBD1	TGTGCCAGCAGCCCATCGGGCACAGGGGGTCGGCAGCCCCAGCATTTT	CASSPSGTGGRQPQHF
NA	TRBJ1-5	TRBV6-5	NA	TGTGCCAGCAGTTACTCGCGGTGGCAGCCCCAGCATTTT	CASSYSRWQPQHF
NA	TRBJ1-2	TRBV20-1	NA	TGCAGTGGGACTGAGTATGGCTACACCTTC	CSGTEYGYTF
NA	TRBJ2-7	TRBV7-9	NA	TGTGCCAGCAGCTTGGTAGACACCGAGCAGTACTTC	CASSLVDTEQYF
few	TRBJ1-3	TRBV15	NA	TGTGCCACCGCCCCGGCCGGGACAACGTCTGGAAACACCATATATTTT	CATAPAGTTSGNTIYF
NA	TRBJ1-5	TRBV28	NA	TGTGCCAGTAAGGGGACAAACAATCAGCCCCAGCATTTT	CASKGTNNQPQHF
NA	TRBJ2-2	TRBV20-1	NA	TGCAGTGCCAAAAGAGGGCATCCAGAGGTTGGGGAGCTGTTTTTT	CSAKRGHPEVGELFF
NA	TRBJ2-3	TRBV24-1	TRBD2	TGTGCCACCAGTGATCCCGGACTAGCGGGAGCAGATACGCAGTATTTT	CATSDPGLAGADTQYF
NA	TRBJ2-7	TRBV20-1	TRBD2	TGCAGTGCTAGCCTAGGGACTAGCGGTTCCTACGAGCAGTACTTC	CSASLGTSGSYEQYF
once	TRBJ2-3	TRBV20-1	TRBD2	TGCAGTGCTAGAGATCCGAGACTAGCTTTGGATACGCAGTATTTT	CSARDPRLALDTQYF
NA	TRBJ1-6	TRBV2	TRBD1	TGTGCCAGCAGTGTCTTGGGACAGGGGACTTCACCCCTCCACTTT	CASSVLGQGTSPLHF
once	TRBJ2-5	TRBV20-1	TRBD2	TGCAGTGCTAGAGATTTTTACGGGAGGGCAGAGACCCAGTACTTC	CSARDFYGRAETQYF
NA	TRBJ1-1	TRBV6-1	NA	TGTGCCAGCAAAGGGGTGAACACTGAAGCTTTCTTT	CASKGVNTEAFF
NA	TRBJ1-6	TRBV28	NA	TGTGCCAGCAGTGGGGGTTTGGGACTGAATTCACCCCTCCACTTT	CASSGGLGLNSPLHF
NA	TRBJ1-2	TRBV20-1	NA	TGCAGTGCTAGAGATAAGATTGGCTACACCTTC	CSARDKIGYTF
NA	TRBJ2-3	TRBV7-9	TRBD1	TGTGCCAGCAGCTTCCCTAAGACAGGGCCGCCCTCCCCCTCAAGCACAGATACGCAGTATTTT	CASSFPKTGPPSPSSTDTQYF
few	TRBJ1-2	TRBV7-2	NA	TGTGCCAGCAGCTTAGGGGACTGGGGGTCTAACTATGGCTACACCTTC	CASSLGDWGSNYGYTF
once	TRBJ2-1	TRBV7-9	TRBD2	TGTGCCAGCAATCTAGCGGGAATGATCTCCTACAATGAGCAGTTCTTC	CASNLAGMISYNEQFF
NA	TRBJ1-1	TRBV11-1	TRBD1	TGTGCCAGCAGCTTAGGGGACAGGAAGAACACTGAAGCTTTCTTT	CASSLGDRKNTEAFF
NA	TRBJ1-2	TRBV7-3	NA	TGTGCCAGCAGCCCCCAGCCGGGCGACTATGGCTACACCTTC	CASSPQPGDYGYTF
NA	TRBJ2-7	TRBV20-1	TRBD1	TGCAGTGCTAGAGACCCACAGGGGACACGGTACGAGCAGTACTTC	CSARDPQGTRYEQYF
NA	TRBJ1-6	TRBV7-9	NA	TGTGCCAGCAGCTTAGTGTCGGCACCCCTCCACTTT	CASSLVSAPLHF
NA	TRBJ1-1	TRBV30	TRBD1	TGTGCCTGGACTCCCAGGGGGCGACTCCCCACTGAAGCTTTCTTT	CAWTPRGRLPTEAFF
NA	TRBJ1-1	TRBV10-3	NA	TGTGCCATCAGTGGGGGGACCGACACTGAAGCTTTCTTT	CAISGGTDTEAFF
few	TRBJ1-2	TRBV6-5	NA	TGTGCCAGCAGTTACTCAGGGGGGACTAACTATGGCTACACCTTC	CASSYSGGTNYGYTF
NA	TRBJ2-7	TRBV11-2	NA	TGTGCCAGCAGCTTAGCTGTCCAGGGTAACTACGAGCAGTACTTC	CASSLAVQGNYEQYF
few	TRBJ2-3	TRBV6-1	NA	TGTGCCAGCAGTGTGCTAGCGCCCAGCACGGATACGCAGTATTTT	CASSVLAPSTDTQYF